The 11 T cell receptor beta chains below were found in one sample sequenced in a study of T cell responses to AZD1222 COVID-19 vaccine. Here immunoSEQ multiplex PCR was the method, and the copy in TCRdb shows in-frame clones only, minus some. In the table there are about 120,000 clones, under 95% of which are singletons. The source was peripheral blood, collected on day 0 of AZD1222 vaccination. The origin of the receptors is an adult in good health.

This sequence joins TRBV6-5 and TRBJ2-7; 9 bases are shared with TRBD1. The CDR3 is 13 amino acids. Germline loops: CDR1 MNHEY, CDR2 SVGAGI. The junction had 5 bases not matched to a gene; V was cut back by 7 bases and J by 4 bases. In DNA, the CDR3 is TGTGCCAGCACCCGGACAGGGGTGTACGAGCAGTACTTC. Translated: CASTRTGVYEQYF.

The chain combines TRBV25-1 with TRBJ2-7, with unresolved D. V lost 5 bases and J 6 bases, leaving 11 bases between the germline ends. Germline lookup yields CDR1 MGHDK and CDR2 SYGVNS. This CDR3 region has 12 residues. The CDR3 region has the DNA TGTGCCAGCAGTTTTTCCGGGTTCGAGCAGTACTTC. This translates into CASSFSGFEQYF.

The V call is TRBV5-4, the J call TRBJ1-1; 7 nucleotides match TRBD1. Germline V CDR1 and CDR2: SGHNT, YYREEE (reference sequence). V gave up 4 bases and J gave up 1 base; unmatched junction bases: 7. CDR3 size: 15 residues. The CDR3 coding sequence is TGTGCCAGCAGCCTCGGGACAGTTAAGAACACTGAAGCTTTCTTT. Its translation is CASSLGTVKNTEAFF.

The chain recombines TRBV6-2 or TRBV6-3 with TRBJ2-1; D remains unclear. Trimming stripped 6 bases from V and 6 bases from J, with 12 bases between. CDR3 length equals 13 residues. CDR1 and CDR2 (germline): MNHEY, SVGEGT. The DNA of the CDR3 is TGTGCCAGCAGCCCCCGGCCGGGCAATGAGCAGTTCTTC. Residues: CASSPRPGNEQFF.

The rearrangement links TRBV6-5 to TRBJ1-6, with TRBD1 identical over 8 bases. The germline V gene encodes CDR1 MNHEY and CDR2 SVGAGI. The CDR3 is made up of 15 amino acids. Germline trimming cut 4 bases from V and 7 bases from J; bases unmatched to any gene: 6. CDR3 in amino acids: CASSSQGAGNSPLHF. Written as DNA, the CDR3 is TGTGCCAGCAGTTCCCAGGGGGCGGGAAATTCACCCCTCCACTTT.

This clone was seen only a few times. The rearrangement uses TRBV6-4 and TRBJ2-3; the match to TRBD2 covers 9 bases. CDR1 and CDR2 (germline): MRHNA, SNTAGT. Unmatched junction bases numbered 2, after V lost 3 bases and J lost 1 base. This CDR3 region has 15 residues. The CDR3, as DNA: TGTGCCAGCAGTGAACAGCGGGGGGGCACAGATACGCAGTATTTT. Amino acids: CASSEQRGGTDTQYF.

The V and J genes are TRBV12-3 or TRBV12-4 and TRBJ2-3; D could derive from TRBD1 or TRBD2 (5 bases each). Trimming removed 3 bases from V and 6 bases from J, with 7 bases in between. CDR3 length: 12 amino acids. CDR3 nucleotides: TGTGCCAGCAGTTTCGGGGACGATACGCAGTATTTT. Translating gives CASSFGDDTQYF.

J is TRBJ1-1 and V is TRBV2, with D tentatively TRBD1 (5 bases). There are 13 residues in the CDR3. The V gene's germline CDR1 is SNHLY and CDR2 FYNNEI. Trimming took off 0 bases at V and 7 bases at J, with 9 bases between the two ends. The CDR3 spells CASSEARGGEAFF. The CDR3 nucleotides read TGTGCCAGCAGTGAAGCGCGGGGCGGTGAAGCTTTCTTT.

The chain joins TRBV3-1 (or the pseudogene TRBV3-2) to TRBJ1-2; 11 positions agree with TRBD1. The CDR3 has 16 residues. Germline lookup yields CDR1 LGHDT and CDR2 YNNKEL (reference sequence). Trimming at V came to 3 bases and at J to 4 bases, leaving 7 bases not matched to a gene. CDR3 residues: CASSHGSGTGGYGYTF. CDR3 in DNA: TGTGCCAGCAGCCATGGGTCCGGGACAGGGGGCTATGGCTACACCTTC.

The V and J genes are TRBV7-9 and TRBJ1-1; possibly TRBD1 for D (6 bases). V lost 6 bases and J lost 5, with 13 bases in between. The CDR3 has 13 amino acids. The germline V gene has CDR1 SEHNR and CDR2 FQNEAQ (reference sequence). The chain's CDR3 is CASRGHLGTEAFF. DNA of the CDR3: TGTGCCAGCAGGGGACACTTGGGGACTGAAGCTTTCTTT.

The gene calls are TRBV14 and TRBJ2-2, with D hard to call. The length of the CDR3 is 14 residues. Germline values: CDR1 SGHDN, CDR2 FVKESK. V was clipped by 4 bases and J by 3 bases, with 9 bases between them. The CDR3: CASSPSPYTGELFF. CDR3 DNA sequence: TGTGCCAGCAGCCCCTCACCTTACACCGGGGAGCTGTTTTTT.